This T cell receptor beta chain was profiled in a study of technical replicates of blood from a handful of donors. Germline V gene sequence: CDR1 SSHAT, CDR2 FNYEAQ (reference sequence). The CDR3 spans 14 residues. Points on this clone: Relative to the germline gene, one junction end is altered; a read error may explain this.

The method was immunoSEQ multiplex PCR; TCRdb's version includes in-frame clones alone and lacks a portion of them. The table has 60,000 to 80,000 clones, almost 95% seen once. This sequence originates from a human donor in good health. The source material was T cells isolated from PBMCs. V and J are TRBV7-7 and TRBJ1-3, with no clear D. CDR3 sequence: CASSLAPRGNTIYF. The DNA for the CDR3 is TGTGCTAGCAGCTTAGCGCCCAGAGGAAACACCATATATTTT.